This entry features one T cell receptor (beta chain) sequence. There is no known antigen for this receptor. The input lacks base qualities; no much larger clone sits a single base away. Collaborating institutions collected whole blood in K2EDTA tubes following their own protocols. For TCRbeta analysis, collaborators shipped samples as frozen whole blood, isolated PBMCs, or DNA extracted from either of those sample types. The entry originates in a study of blood T cell repertoires in COVID-19 (dated by TCRdb to between 2020 and 2021). At the level of the whole study: Samples covering the acute and convalescent phases of COVID-19 were provided by collaborators in the United States, Italy and Spain. The repertoires were released in a freely available public database intended as a resource for research on the immune response to SARS-CoV-2. Samples came from the ongoing ImmuneRACE study (first 160 participants) plus 1,254 subjects from 6 global collaborators. Deeply sampled blood TCRbeta repertoires from subjects exposed to, actively infected with, or recovered from COVID-19 were included in the dataset. The prospective study material was composed of cDNA or gDNA derived from T cells, B-cell-depleted T cells, or PBMCs. A de-identified subject ID, COVID-19 status, age in years and sex were almost always included in the sample metadata. Where available, HLA class I and class II types were taken from metadata supplied by the sample provider and were not determined by assay-based typing. Study-wide findings and limitations: The quantity of clinical and demographic metadata differed by source and by participant and was supplied without curation.

The germline V gene yields LGHNA for CDR1 and YNFKEQ for CDR2. Measured from the cysteine to the phenylalanine, the CDR3 is 15 residues long. The only DNA kept is the CDR3, 45 bases in frame from the first base. A distance of 19 bases separates the germline ends of V and J, which lose 7 bases and 4 bases respectively. The immunoSEQ Assay, a bias-controlled multiplex PCR, was used to amplify TCRbeta CDR3 regions from genomic DNA. Regarding the original processing steps: Nucleated cell counts per sample were estimated from amplification of reference gene primers within the assay. Sequence reads were collapsed and filtered to measure the absolute abundance of every unique TCRbeta CDR3 rearrangement. For each sample, productive Simpson clonality was calculated as the square root of Simpson's diversity index over productive rearrangements. TCRdb carries this immuneACCESS record with in-frame sequences only. Its versions omit some clonotypes, under half of them owing to an unresolved V gene in the studies checked, with the rest unexplained. Clone size and V and J calls were adopted from that table, with D and trimming inferred from the DNA. The sample yields about 81,000 clones; 70% to 90% were counted once. Jointly, the top ten make up approximately 5% of the sample.

The sequenced material came from peripheral blood. The receptor's source is an elderly woman with acute or convalescent COVID-19. The receptor chain draws on TRBV4-2 and TRBJ1-1, with the D gene uncertain. CDR3 protein: CASNEGGRSFTEAFF. At the DNA level, the sequence is TGTGCCAGCAACGAGGGTGGGCGTTCCTTCACTGAAGCTTTCTTT.